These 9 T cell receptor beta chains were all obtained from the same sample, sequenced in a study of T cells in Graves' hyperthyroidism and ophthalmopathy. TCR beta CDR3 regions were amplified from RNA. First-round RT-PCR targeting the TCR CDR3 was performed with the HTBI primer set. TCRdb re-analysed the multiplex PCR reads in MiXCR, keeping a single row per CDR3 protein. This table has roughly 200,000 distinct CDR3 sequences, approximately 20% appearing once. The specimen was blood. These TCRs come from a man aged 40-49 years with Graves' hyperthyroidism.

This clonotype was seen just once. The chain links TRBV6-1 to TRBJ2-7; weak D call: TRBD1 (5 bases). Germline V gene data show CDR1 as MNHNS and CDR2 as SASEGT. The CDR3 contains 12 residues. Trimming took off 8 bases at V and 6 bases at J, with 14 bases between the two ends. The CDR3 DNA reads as TGTGCCAGCGTGTCCCCTGGGGCCGAGCAGTACTTC. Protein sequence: CASVSPGAEQYF.

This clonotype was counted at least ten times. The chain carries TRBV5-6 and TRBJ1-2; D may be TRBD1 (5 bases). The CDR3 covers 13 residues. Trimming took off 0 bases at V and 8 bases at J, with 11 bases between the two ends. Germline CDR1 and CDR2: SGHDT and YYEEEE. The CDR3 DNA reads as TGTGCCAGCAGCTTGGACAGGACGATGGGCTACACCTTC. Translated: CASSLDRTMGYTF.

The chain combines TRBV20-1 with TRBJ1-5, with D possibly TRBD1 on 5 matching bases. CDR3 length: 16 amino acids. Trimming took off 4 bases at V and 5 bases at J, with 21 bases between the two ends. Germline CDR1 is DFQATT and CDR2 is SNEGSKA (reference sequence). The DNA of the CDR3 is TGCAGTGCTACCTACCCGATCGGGGGGATCGATCAGCCCCAGCATTTT. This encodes CSATYPIGGIDQPQHF.

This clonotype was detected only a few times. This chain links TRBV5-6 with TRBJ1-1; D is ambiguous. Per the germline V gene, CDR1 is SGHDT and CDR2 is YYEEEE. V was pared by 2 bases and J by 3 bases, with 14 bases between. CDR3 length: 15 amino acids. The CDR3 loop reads CASSFSAASHTEAFF. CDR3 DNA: TGTGCCAGCAGCTTTAGCGCCGCATCTCACACTGAAGCTTTCTTT.

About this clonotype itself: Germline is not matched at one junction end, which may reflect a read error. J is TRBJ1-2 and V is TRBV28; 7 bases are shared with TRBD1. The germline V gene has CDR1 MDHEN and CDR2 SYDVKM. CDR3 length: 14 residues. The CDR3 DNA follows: TGTACCAGCAGAGCGGGGACAGAGGCGCGCGGCTACACCTTC. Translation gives CTSRAGTEARGYTF.

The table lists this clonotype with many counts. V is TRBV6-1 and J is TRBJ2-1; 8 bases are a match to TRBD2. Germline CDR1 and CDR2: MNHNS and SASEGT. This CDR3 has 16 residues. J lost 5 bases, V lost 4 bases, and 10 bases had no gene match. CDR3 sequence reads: CASSVRGGVTNNEQFF. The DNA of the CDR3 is TGTGCCAGCAGTGTACGGGGGGGGGTTACTAACAATGAGCAGTTCTTC.

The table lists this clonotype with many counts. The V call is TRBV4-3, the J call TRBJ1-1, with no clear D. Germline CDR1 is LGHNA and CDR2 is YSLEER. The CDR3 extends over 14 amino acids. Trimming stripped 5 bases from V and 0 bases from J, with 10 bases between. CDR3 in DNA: TGCGCCAGCAGCGCATCGATCATGAACACTGAAGCTTTCTTT. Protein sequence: CASSASIMNTEAFF.

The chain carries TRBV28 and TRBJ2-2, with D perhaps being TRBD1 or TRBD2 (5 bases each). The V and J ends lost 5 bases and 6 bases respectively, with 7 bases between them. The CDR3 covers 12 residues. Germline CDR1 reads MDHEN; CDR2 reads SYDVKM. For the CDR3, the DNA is TGTGCCAGCAGTACGGGGCCCGGGGAGCTGTTTTTT. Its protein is CASSTGPGELFF.

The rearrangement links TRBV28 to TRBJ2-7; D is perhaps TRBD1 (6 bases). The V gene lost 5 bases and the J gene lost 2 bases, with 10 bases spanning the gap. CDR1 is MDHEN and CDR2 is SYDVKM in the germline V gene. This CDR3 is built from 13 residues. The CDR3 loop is CASSQQGAYEQYF. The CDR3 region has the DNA TGTGCCAGCAGTCAACAGGGTGCCTACGAGCAGTACTTC.